This record covers a single TCR beta chain. The data are from a study of blood T cell repertoires in COVID-19. Study-wide context: Donors in the United States, Italy and Spain gave samples during acute or convalescent COVID-19.

Original methodology: Reference gene primer amplification gave estimated nucleated cell counts. The repertoire was sequenced with immunoSEQ multiplex PCR; TCRdb's copy has only in-frame clones and lacks some. V and J calls and clone size are as listed in that table; D and trimming were resolved from the DNA. The sample has some 200,000 clones; 70% to 90% are singletons. The germline V gene encodes CDR1 LGHDT and CDR2 YNNKEL (reference sequence). V lost 3 bases, J lost 0 bases, and 6 bases stayed unmatched. The CDR3 has 16 amino acids. The source is a man aged 40-49 years with active or convalescent COVID-19. The sequencing input was peripheral blood. This sequence joins TRBV3-1 (or the pseudogene TRBV3-2) and TRBJ1-2; 8 positions agree with TRBD1. The CDR3 sequence: CASSQLGQGANYGYTF. The DNA of the CDR3 is TGTGCCAGCAGCCAGTTAGGACAGGGAGCTAACTATGGCTACACCTTC.